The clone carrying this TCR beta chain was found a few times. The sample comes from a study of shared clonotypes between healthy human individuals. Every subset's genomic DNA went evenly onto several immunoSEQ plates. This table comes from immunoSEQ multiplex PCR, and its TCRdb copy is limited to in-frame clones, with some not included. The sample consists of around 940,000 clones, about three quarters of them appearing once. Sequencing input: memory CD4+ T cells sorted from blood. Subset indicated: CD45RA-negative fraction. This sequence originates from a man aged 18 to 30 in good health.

Here the CDR3 DNA reads TGTGCCAGCAGCTTTACCTCCACCCGGGCAGATACGCAGTATTTT. Translated: CASSFTSTRADTQYF. The chain employs TRBV7-9 and TRBJ2-3, with unresolved D. The V end lost 3 bases, the J end lost 4 bases, and 14 bases lay between the germline ends. CDR3 length: 15 amino acids. The germline CDR1 and CDR2 sequences are SEHNR and FQNEAQ (reference sequence).